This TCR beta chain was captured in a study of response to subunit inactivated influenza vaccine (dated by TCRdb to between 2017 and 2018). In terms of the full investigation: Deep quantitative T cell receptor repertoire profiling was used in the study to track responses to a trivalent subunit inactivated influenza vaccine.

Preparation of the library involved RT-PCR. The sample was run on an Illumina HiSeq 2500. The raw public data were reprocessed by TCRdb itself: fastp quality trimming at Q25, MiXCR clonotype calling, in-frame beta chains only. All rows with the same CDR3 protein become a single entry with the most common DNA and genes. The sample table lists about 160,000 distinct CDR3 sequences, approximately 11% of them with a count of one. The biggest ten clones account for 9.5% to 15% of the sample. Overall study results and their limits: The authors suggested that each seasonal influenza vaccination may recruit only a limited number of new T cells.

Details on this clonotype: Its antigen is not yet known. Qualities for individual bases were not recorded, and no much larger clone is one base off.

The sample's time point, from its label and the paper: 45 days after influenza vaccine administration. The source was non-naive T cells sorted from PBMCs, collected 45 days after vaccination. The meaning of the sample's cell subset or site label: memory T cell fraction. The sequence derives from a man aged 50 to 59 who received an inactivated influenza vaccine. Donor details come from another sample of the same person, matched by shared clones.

The nucleotide sequence is given as TGTGCCAGCAGCGCTCTGTGGACCGCCCCCAACAATGAGCAGTTCTTC. It codes for CASSALWTAPNNEQFF. Here the chain combines TRBV9 and TRBJ2-1; a confident D gene designation cannot be given. V was cut back by 3 bases and J by 5 bases, leaving a gap of 18 bases between them. The germline V gene yields SGDLS for CDR1 and YYNGEE for CDR2. From its cysteine to its phenylalanine, the CDR3 spans 16 amino acids. Left in the record is the CDR3 DNA by itself, 48 bases read in frame from the first base.